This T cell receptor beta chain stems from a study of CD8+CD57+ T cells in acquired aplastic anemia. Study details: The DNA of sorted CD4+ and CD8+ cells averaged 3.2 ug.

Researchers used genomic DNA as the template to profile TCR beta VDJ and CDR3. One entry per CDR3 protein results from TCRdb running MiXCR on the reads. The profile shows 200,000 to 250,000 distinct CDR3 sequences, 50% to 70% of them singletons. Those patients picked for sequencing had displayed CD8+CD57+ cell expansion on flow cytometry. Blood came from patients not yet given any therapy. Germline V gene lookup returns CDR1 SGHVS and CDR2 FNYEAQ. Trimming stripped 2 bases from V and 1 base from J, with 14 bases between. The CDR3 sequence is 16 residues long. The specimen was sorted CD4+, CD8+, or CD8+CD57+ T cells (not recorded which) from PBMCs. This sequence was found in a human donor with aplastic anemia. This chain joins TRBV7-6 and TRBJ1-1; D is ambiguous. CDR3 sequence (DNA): TGTGCCAGCAGCTTAATGACGATGGAAGCGAACACTGAAGCTTTCTTT. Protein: CASSLMTMEANTEAFF.